This TCR beta chain was identified during a study of cytomegalovirus exposure and HLA in healthy donors. Study-level information: A prior study identified 110 million or so unique TCR beta sequences from 200 million or so T cells.

On this clone itself: Its antigen is still unknown.

PCR was performed using 60 Vbeta and 13 Jbeta primers. The method was immunoSEQ multiplex PCR; TCRdb's version includes in-frame clones alone and lacks a portion of them. Of roughly 150,000 clones in the sample, 83% were seen once. Germline V CDR1 and CDR2: SGHNT, YYREEE (reference sequence). With V trimmed by 1 base and J by 4 bases, 8 bases remained unmatched. This CDR3 region has 16 residues. General study results and limits: According to the study, around 150 TCR beta chains were cytomegalovirus-associated.

The V and J genes are TRBV5-4 and TRBJ1-2; 9 bases match TRBD1. The receptor comes from a man aged 50 or older in good health and CMV-seropositive. Sequencing input: PBMCs. The CDR3 nucleotides are TGTGCCAGCAGCTTGACGGGACAGGGCAGCAGCTATGGCTACACCTTC. Its protein product is CASSLTGQGSSYGYTF.